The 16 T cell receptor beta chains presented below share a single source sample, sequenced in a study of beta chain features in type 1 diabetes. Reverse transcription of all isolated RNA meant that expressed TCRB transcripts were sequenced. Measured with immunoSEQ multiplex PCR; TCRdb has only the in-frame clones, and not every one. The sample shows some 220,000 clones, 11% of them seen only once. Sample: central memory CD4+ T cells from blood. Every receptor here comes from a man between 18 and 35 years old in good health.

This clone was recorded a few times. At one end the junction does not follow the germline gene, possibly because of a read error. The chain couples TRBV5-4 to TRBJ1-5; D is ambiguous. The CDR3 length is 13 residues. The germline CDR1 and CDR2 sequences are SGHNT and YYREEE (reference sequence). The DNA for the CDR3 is TGCGCCAGCAGCCAAGATTGGAATCAGCCCCAGCATTTT. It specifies CASSQDWNQPQHF.

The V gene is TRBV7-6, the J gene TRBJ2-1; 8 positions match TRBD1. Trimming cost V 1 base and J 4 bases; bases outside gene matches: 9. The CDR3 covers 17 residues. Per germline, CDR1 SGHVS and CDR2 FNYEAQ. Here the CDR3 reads CASSLVTPGQVYNEQFF. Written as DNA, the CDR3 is TGTGCCAGCAGCTTAGTGACTCCGGGACAGGTATACAATGAGCAGTTCTTC.

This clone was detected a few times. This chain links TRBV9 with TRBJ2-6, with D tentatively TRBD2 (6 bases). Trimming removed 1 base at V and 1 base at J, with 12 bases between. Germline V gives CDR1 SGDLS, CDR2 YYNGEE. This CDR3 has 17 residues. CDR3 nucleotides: TGTGCCAGCAGCGTACCGGGTGCGGGATCTGGGGCCAACGTCCTGACTTTC. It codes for CASSVPGAGSGANVLTF.

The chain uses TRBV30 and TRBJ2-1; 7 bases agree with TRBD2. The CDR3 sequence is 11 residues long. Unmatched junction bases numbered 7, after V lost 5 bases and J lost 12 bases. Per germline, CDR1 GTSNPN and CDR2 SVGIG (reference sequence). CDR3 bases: TGTGCCTGGTGGGACTATGATCGGCAGTTCTTC. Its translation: CAWWDYDRQFF.

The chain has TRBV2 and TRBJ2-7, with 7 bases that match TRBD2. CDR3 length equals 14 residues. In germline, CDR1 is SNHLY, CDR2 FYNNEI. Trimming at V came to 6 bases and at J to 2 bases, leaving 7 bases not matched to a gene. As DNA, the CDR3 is TGTGCCAGCAGGACCCTAGCGGCCGCCTACGAGCAGTACTTC. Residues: CASRTLAAAYEQYF.

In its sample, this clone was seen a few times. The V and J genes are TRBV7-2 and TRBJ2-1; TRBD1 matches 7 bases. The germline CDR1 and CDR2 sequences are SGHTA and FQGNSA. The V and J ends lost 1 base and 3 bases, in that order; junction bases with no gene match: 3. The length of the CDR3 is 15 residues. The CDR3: CASSLVRQGYNEQFF. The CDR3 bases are TGTGCCAGCAGCTTAGTGCGACAGGGCTACAATGAGCAGTTCTTC.

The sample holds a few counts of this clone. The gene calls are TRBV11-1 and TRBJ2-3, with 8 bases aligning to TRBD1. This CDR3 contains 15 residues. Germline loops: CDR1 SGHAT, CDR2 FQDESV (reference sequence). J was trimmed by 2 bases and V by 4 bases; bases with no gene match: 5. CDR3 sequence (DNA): TGTGCCAGCAGCTACTGGACAGGGCACACAGATACGCAGTATTTT. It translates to CASSYWTGHTDTQYF.

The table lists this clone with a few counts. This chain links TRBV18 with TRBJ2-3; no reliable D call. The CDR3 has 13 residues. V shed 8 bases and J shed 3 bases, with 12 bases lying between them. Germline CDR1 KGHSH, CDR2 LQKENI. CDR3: CASSVWGTDTQYF. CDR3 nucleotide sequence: TGTGCCAGCAGCGTATGGGGTACAGATACGCAGTATTTT.

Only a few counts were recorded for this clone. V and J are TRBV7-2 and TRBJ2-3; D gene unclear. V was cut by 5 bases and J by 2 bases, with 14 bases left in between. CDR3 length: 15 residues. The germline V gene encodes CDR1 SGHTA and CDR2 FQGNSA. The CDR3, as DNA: TGTGCCAGCAGCCCGCAGCCCCTTAACACAGATACGCAGTATTTT. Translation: CASSPQPLNTDTQYF.

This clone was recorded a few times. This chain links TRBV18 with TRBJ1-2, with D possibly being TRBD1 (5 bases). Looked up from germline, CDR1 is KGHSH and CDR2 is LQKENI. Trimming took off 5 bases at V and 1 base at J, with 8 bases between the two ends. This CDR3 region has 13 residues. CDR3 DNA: TGTGCCAGCTCAACAGACAGTAACTATGGCTACACCTTC. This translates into CASSTDSNYGYTF.

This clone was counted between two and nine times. CDR3 in DNA: TGTGCCAGCTCAGAAATAGCGGGAGCGAACAATGAGCAGTTCTTC. Translated, it gives CASSEIAGANNEQFF. The chain carries TRBV18 and TRBJ2-1, with 9 bases that match TRBD2. The CDR3 is made up of 15 amino acids. Unmatched junction bases numbered 7, after V lost 5 bases and J lost 5 bases. The germline V gene encodes CDR1 KGHSH and CDR2 LQKENI. Full variable domain (rest looked up from reference TRBV18 and TRBJ2-1): NAGVMQNPRHLVRRRGQEARLRCSPMKGHSHVYWYRQLPEEGLKFMVYLQKENIIDESGMPKERFSAEFPKEGPSILRIQQVVRGDSAAYFCASSEIAGANNEQFFGPGTRLTVL.

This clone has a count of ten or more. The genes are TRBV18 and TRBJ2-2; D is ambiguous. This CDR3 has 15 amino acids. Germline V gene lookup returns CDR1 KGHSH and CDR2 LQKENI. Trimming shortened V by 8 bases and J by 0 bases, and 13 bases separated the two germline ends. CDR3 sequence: CASRRPESNTGELFF. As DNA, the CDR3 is TGTGCCAGCCGAAGGCCAGAATCGAACACCGGGGAGCTGTTTTTT. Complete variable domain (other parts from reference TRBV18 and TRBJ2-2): NAGVMQNPRHLVRRRGQEARLRCSPMKGHSHVYWYRQLPEEGLKFMVYLQKENIIDESGMPKERFSAEFPKEGPSILRIQQVVRGDSAAYFCASRRPESNTGELFFGEGSRLTVL.

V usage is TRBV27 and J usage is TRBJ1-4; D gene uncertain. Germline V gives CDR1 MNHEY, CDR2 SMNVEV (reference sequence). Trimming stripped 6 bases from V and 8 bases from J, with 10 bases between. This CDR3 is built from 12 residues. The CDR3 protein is CASRSPREKLFF. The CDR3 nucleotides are TGTGCCAGCAGGAGTCCCCGGGAAAAACTGTTTTTT.

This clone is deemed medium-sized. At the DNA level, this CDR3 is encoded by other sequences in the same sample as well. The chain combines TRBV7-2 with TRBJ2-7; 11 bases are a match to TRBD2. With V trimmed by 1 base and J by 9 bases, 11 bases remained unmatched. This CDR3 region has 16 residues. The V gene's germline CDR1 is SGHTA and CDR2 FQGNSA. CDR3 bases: TGTGCCAGCAGCTTAGGGCTAGCGGGAGGTGCCTCGGGGCAGTACTTC. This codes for CASSLGLAGGASGQYF.

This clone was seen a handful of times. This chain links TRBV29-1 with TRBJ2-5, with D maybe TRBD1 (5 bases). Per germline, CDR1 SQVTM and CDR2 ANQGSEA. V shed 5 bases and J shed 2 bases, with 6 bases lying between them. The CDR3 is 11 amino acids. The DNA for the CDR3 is TGCAGCGTTAGACAGCAAGAGACCCAGTACTTC. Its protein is CSVRQQETQYF. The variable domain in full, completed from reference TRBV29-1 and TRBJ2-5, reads SAVISQKPSRDICQRGTSLTIQCQVDSQVTMMFWYRQQPGQSLTLIATANQGSEATYESGFVIDKFPISRPNLTFSTLTVSNMSPEDSSIYLCSVRQQETQYFGPGTRLLVL.

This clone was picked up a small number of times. The CDR3 sequence is CSGGQGAWNIQYF. The CDR3 bases are TGCAGCGGTGGGCAGGGGGCTTGGAACATTCAGTACTTC. The J gene is TRBJ2-4, the V gene TRBV29-1, with 8 positions matching TRBD1. Germline V lookup: CDR1 SQVTM, CDR2 ANQGSEA. Trimming cost V 7 bases and J 7 bases; bases outside gene matches: 9. The CDR3 consists of 13 residues.